This entry lists 14 T cell receptor beta chains sequenced from one sample in a study of T cell responses to AZD1222 COVID-19 vaccine. Repertoires were generated with immunoSEQ multiplex PCR, while TCRdb's copy carries only in-frame clones and drops some. Of about 86,000 clones in the sample, around nine tenths were seen once. Sequences were derived from peripheral blood, sampled 28 days after the second AZD1222 dose. These receptors were taken from an adult who received the AZD1222 COVID-19 vaccine.

The chain couples TRBV18 to TRBJ1-1; 7 nucleotides match TRBD1. The V segment lost 2 bases and the J segment 3 bases; nucleotides outside the gene matches: 6. Germline CDR1 reads KGHSH; CDR2 reads LQKENI. The CDR3 extends over 15 amino acids. DNA for the CDR3: TGTGCCAGCTCACCAAGGTCCAGGGGGGACACTGAAGCTTTCTTT. This sequence encodes CASSPRSRGDTEAFF.

The genes are TRBV7-2 and TRBJ2-2; 9 nucleotides line up with TRBD1. CDR1 is SGHTA and CDR2 is FQGNSA in the germline V gene. V trimming: 7 bases; J trimming: 5 bases; junction bases outside the gene matches: 8. The CDR3 has 15 residues. Here the CDR3 reads CASIHRTGVTGELFF. CDR3 coding DNA: TGTGCCAGCATCCATAGGACAGGGGTGACCGGGGAGCTGTTTTTT.

This chain uses TRBV6-4 with TRBJ2-1, with 8 bases that match TRBD2. V lost 0 bases, J lost 4 bases, and 2 bases stayed unmatched. The CDR3 is 15 residues long. Per the germline V gene, CDR1 is MRHNA and CDR2 is SNTAGT. The CDR3 region has the DNA TGTGCCAGCAGTGACTCCCCTAGCGGGTACAATGAGCAGTTCTTC. Translated, it gives CASSDSPSGYNEQFF.

To note about this clone: One end of the junction fails to match germline, which may point to a read error. The chain recombines TRBV7-7 with TRBJ2-5; TRBD2 is a possible D gene (6 bases). The CDR3 is 15 amino acids. From germline, CDR1 is SSHAT and CDR2 FNYEAQ (reference sequence). In DNA, the CDR3 is TGTGCTAGCAGCTTGACGGGACTGAGCCAAGAGACCCAGTACTTC. Translation: CASSLTGLSQETQYF.

This clone was counted between two and nine times. The CDR3 nucleotides are TGTGCCAGCTCACCACCGGGCGGGAGGGCCCTGGAGACCCAGTACTTC. Translating gives CASSPPGGRALETQYF. The genes are TRBV18 and TRBJ2-5; 9 bases map to TRBD2. The CDR3 totals 16 residues. The junction had 7 bases not matched to a gene; V was cut back by 0 bases and J by 5 bases. Germline loops: CDR1 KGHSH, CDR2 LQKENI.

The chain recombines TRBV5-1 with TRBJ2-2; D perhaps matches TRBD2 (6 bases). The V gene lost 0 bases and the J gene lost 6 bases, with 9 bases spanning the gap. From germline, CDR1 is SGHRS and CDR2 YFSETQ. The CDR3 contains 14 residues. This CDR3 reads CASSLVGGPGELFF. The CDR3 DNA reads TGCGCCAGCAGCTTGGTCGGGGGTCCCGGGGAGCTGTTTTTT.

The chain has TRBV10-3 and TRBJ1-1, with no clear D. CDR3 size: 13 residues. V was cut by 8 bases and J by 1 base, with 11 bases left in between. CDR1 is ENHRY, CDR2 SYGVKD, per germline. The CDR3 protein is CAIGRTANTEAFF. The CDR3 DNA reads as TGTGCCATCGGGAGGACGGCGAACACTGAAGCTTTCTTT.

CDR3 loop: CASSDPGSPGYEQYF. The CDR3 DNA is TGTGCCAGCAGTGATCCGGGTTCACCCGGCTACGAGCAGTACTTC. V usage is TRBV6-1 and J usage is TRBJ2-7; D is uncertain. Germline loops: CDR1 MNHNS, CDR2 SASEGT. V lost 3 bases and J lost 3, with 15 bases in between. The CDR3 loop spans 15 amino acids.

The genes are TRBV6-2 or TRBV6-3 and TRBJ2-5; D unclear. Trimming pared 2 bases from V and 0 bases from J, leaving 7 bases between. The CDR3 is made up of 14 amino acids. Germline V gene data show CDR1 as MNHEY and CDR2 as SVGEGT. This CDR3 is CASSYRVYQETQYF. The CDR3 DNA reads TGTGCCAGCAGTTACCGAGTTTACCAAGAGACCCAGTACTTC.

The rearrangement uses TRBV24-1 and TRBJ1-2, with D unresolved. CDR1 and CDR2 (germline): KGHDR, SFDVKD. The CDR3 extends over 13 amino acids. V was cut by 3 bases and J by 6 bases, with 10 bases left in between. The CDR3 DNA follows: TGTGCCACCAGTGATGCCGGCCGTAATGGCTACACCTTC. Translation gives CATSDAGRNGYTF.

The J gene is TRBJ1-6, the V gene TRBV6-5, with unresolved D. Trimming took off 2 bases at V and 7 bases at J, with 6 bases between the two ends. Germline loops: CDR1 MNHEY, CDR2 SVGAGI. The CDR3 extends over 13 amino acids. The CDR3 region has the DNA TGTGCCAGCAGTTACAGGGAAAATTCACCCCTCCACTTT. It yields the protein CASSYRENSPLHF.

V and J are TRBV5-1 and TRBJ2-1; 7 nucleotides line up with TRBD2. V was pared by 4 bases and J by 0 bases, with 4 bases of the junction left unmatched. This CDR3 is built from 15 residues. In germline, CDR1 is SGHRS, CDR2 YFSETQ. Here the CDR3 DNA reads TGCGCCAGCAGCGGAGCGGGGACCTCCTACAATGAGCAGTTCTTC. It encodes CASSGAGTSYNEQFF.

By frequency in the sample, this clone is medium-sized. This chain links TRBV5-6 with TRBJ2-1; 7 bases line up with TRBD2. Germline CDR1 and CDR2: SGHDT and YYEEEE. The CDR3 is made up of 14 amino acids. V lost 4 bases and J lost 7; bases outside the gene matches: 8. CDR3 loop: CASSLALARNEQFF. In DNA form, the CDR3 reads TGTGCCAGCAGCCTCGCACTAGCGCGTAATGAGCAGTTCTTC.

The V call is TRBV5-1, the J call TRBJ2-7; TRBD2 might be the D (6 bases). Trimming removed 0 bases at V and 5 bases at J, with 15 bases between. This CDR3 spans 15 amino acids. Per the germline V gene, CDR1 is SGHRS and CDR2 is YFSETQ. For the CDR3, the DNA is TGCGCCAGCAGCTTGGCCTACCCCACGGGGGACGAGCAGTACTTC. This translates into CASSLAYPTGDEQYF. Variable domain in full (rest from reference TRBV5-1 and TRBJ2-7): KAGVTQTPRYLIKTRGQQVTLSCSPISGHRSVSWYQQTPGQGLQFLFEYFSETQRNKGNFPGRFSGRQFSNSRSEMNVSTLELGDSALYLCASSLAYPTGDEQYFGPGTRLTVT.